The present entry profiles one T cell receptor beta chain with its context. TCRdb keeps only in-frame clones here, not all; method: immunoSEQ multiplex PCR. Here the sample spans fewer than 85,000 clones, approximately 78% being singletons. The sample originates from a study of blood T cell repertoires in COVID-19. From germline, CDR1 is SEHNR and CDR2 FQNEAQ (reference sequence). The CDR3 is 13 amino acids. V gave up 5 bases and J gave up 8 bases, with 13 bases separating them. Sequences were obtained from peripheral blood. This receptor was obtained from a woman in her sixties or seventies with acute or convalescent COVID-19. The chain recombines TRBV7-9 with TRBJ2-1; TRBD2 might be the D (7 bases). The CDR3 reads CASSPPGGDEQFF. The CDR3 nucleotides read TGTGCCAGCAGCCCTCCGGGGGGCGATGAGCAGTTCTTC.